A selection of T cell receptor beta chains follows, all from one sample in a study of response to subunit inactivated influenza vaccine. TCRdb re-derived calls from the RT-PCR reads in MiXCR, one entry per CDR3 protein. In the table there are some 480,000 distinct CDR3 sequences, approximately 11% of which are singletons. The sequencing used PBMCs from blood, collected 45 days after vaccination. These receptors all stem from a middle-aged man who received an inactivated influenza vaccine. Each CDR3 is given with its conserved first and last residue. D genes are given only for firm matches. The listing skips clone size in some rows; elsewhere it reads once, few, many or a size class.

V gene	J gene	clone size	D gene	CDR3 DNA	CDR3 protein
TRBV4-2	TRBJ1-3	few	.	TGTGCCAGCAGCACTGAAAGTCAGCTGTGGGGAAACACCATATATTTT	CASSTESQLWGNTIYF
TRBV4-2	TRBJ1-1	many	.	TGTGCCAGCAGCCAAGGATTGGAAGCTTTCTTT	CASSQGLEAFF
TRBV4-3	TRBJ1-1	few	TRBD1	TGCGCCAGCAGCCATGCCAATAGGGGGGACAGGGTCTCTGAAGCTTTCTTT	CASSHANRGDRVSEAFF
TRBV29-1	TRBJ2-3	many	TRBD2	TGCAGTTCAACCGGACTAGCGGGAGTTGGAGATACGCAGTATTTT	CSSTGLAGVGDTQYF
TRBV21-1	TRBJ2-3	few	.	TGTGCCAGCAGCAAAAGTGGACGCAGGGGTAGCACAGATACGCAGTATTTT	CASSKSGRRGSTDTQYF
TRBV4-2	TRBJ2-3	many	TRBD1	TGTGCCAGCAGCCAAGATTGGTTGGGACAGGGGATGACAGATACGCAGTATTTT	CASSQDWLGQGMTDTQYF
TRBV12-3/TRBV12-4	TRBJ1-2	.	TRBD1	TGTGCCAGCAGTCCCCTTAAGACAGGGGGCAATGGCTACACCTTC	CASSPLKTGGNGYTF
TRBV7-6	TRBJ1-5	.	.	TGTGCCAGCAGCTCCGGACTACCCTGGGGCAATCAGCCCCAGCATTTT	CASSSGLPWGNQPQHF
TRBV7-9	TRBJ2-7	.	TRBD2	TGTGCCAGCAGCCCTTCACTAGCGGGGACCTACGAGCAGTACTTC	CASSPSLAGTYEQYF
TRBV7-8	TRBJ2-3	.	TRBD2	TGTGCCAGCACCTACCCCCTAGCGGCTAGCACAGATACGCAGTATTTT	CASTYPLAASTDTQYF
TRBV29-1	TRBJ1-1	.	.	TGCAGCCCTGGGGGCCCAGATGAAGCTTTCTTT	CSPGGPDEAFF
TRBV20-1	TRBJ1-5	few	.	TGCAGTGCCCAGGTTGGAGGGATGGGTCAGCCCCAGCATTTT	CSAQVGGMGQPQHF
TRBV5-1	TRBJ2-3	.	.	TGCGCCAGCAGCTTGAGTACGGTTAGCACAGATACGCAGTATTTT	CASSLSTVSTDTQYF
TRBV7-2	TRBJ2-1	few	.	TGTGCCAGCAGCTCAGCGGGCAGCTCCTACAATGAGCAGTTCTTC	CASSSAGSSYNEQFF
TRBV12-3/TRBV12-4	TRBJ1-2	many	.	TGTGCCAGCAGCCCAGGTGGTTATGGCTACACCTTC	CASSPGGYGYTF
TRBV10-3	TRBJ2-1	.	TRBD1	TGTGCCATCAGTTCACTCGGACAGGGGACCTACAATGAGCAGTTCTTC	CAISSLGQGTYNEQFF
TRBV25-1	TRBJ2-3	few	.	TGTGCCAGCAGTGAATTACAGGGAACCCCAGATACGCAGTATTTT	CASSELQGTPDTQYF
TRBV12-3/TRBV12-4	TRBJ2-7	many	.	TGTGCCAGCAGGCCCCGGACAGCCTACGAGCAGTACTTC	CASRPRTAYEQYF
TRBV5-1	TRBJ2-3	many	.	TGCGCCAGCAGCTTGGGGGCAGGAACTAGCACAGATACGCAGTATTTT	CASSLGAGTSTDTQYF
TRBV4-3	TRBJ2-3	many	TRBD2	TGCGCCAGCAGCCAAGATGCGGGGATAGCGGGGGGACACACAGATACGCAGTATTTT	CASSQDAGIAGGHTDTQYF
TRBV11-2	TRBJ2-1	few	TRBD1	TGTGCCAGCAGCTCCAGAAACAGGGGTAGTGAGCAGTTCTTC	CASSSRNRGSEQFF
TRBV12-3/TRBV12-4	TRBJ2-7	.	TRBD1	TGTGCCAGCCAAGACAGGACAGGGAAATCCGAGCAGTACTTC	CASQDRTGKSEQYF
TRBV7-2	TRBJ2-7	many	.	TGTGCCAGCAGCCAAGGAGGGGGGGCCTACGAGCAGTACTTC	CASSQGGGAYEQYF
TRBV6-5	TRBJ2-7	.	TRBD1	TGTGCCAGCAGTTACCGGACAGGGTGGGAGCAGTACTTC	CASSYRTGWEQYF
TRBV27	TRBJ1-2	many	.	TGTGCCAGCAGTTTATCCAGGGTCTATGGCTACACCTTC	CASSLSRVYGYTF
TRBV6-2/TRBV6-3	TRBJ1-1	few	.	TGTGCCAGCAGCAATAGCCCTGAAGCTTTCTTT	CASSNSPEAFF
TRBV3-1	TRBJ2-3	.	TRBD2	TGTGCCAGCAGCCCGGGAGGGAGTCCCAACCCCTTATTT	CASSPGGSPNPLF
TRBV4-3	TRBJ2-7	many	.	TGCGCCAGCAGCCAAGATCCCTGGGGTTCCTACGAGCAGTACTTC	CASSQDPWGSYEQYF
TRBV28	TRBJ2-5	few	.	TGTGCCAGCAGTCGAGGGTACCCCGAGACCCAGTACTTC	CASSRGYPETQYF
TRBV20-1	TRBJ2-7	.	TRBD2	TGCAGTGCTAGATTCCCTAGCGGGGCATACGAGCAGTACTTC	CSARFPSGAYEQYF
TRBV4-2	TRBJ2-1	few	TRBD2	TGTGCCAGCAGCCGGGGGGGGGACTACAACAATGAGCAGTTCTTC	CASSRGGDYNNEQFF
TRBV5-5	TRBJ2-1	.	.	TGTGCCACTGGAGGGGAGCTTGACAGACTCAATGAGCAGTTCTTC	CATGGELDRLNEQFF
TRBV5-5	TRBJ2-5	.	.	TGTGCCAGCAGCTTTCGTCTGGGGGCAGACCCGGATTTC	CASSFRLGADPDF
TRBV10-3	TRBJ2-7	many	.	TGTGCCACCGCCCCGACAGGTACCTCCTACGAGCAGTACTTC	CATAPTGTSYEQYF
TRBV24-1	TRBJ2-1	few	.	TGTGCCACCAGTAACATTGTGGCGGGACAGAATGAGCAGTTCTTC	CATSNIVAGQNEQFF
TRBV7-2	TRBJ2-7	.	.	TGTGCCAGCAGCTTAAATGCAGGATCCTATTTCTCCTACGAGCAGTACTTC	CASSLNAGSYFSYEQYF
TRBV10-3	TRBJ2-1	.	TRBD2	TGTGCCATCGCGGGAGATTCGCTTGAGCAGTTCTTC	CAIAGDSLEQFF
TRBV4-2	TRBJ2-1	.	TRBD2	TGTGCCAGCAGCCAAGATGACGCGGGAGGGGTCTACAATGAGCAGTTCTTC	CASSQDDAGGVYNEQFF
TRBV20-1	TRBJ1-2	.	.	TGCAGTGCTATCACACCGGGACGGGGGGCTTGGGGCTACACCTTC	CSAITPGRGAWGYTF
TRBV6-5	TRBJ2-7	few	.	TGTGCCAGCAGTTACTCGGGGGGGCAAGCGTACTTC	CASSYSGGQAYF
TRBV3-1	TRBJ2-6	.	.	TGTGCCAGCAGCCAAGAAAGTTTTAGCTCTGGGGCCAGCGTCCTGACTTTC	CASSQESFSSGASVLTF
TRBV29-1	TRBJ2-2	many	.	TGCAGCGTTGAGGAGGGAACGGGAACCGGGGAGCTGTTTTTT	CSVEEGTGTGELFF
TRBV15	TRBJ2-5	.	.	TGTGCCACCAGCAGAGATCATCGGTTGGAGACCCAGTACTTC	CATSRDHRLETQYF
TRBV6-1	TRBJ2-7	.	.	TGTGCCAGCAGAACAGGGCACCGTCCGGGTGAGCAGTACTTC	CASRTGHRPGEQYF
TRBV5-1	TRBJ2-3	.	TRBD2	TGCGCCAGCAGCTTGAGTCTAGCGGGGGAGTCAGATACGCAGTATTTT	CASSLSLAGESDTQYF
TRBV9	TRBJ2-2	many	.	TGTGCCAGCAGCTCAGGACTGACCGGGGAGCTGTTTTTT	CASSSGLTGELFF
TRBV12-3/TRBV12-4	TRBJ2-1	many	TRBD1	TGTGCCAGCAGTTGGAACAGGGGAACAGAGCAGTTCTTC	CASSWNRGTEQFF
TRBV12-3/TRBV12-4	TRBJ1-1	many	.	TGTGCCAGCAGTTTACGGGCTACCTTGAACACTGAAGCTTTCTTT	CASSLRATLNTEAFF
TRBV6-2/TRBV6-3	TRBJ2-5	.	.	TGTGCCAGCAGTTCCATCCCGGGACTTTCGGAGACCCAGTACTTC	CASSSIPGLSETQYF
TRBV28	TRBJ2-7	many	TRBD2	TGTGCCAGCAGTTTATCCCTAAGCGGGAATTACGAGCAGTACTTC	CASSLSLSGNYEQYF
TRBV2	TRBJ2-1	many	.	TGTGCCAGTCACTTGGGCTCCTACAATGAGCAGTTCTTC	CASHLGSYNEQFF
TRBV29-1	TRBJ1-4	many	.	TGCAGCGTTGGTTCAGGCCCGCGTGAAAAACTGTTTTTT	CSVGSGPREKLFF
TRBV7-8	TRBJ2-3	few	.	TGTGCCAGCAGCACCTACAGCACAGATACGCAGTATTTT	CASSTYSTDTQYF
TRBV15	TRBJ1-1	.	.	TGTGCCACCAGCAGAGATATAAGGGGGATGAACACTGAAGCTTTCTTT	CATSRDIRGMNTEAFF
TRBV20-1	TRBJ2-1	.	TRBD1	TGCAGTGCCTCGGACAGGGGCGCTTACAATGAGCAGTTCTTC	CSASDRGAYNEQFF
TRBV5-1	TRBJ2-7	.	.	TGCGCCAGTAGCTTGGTTGGGACAAAGTCCTACGAGCAGTACTTC	CASSLVGTKSYEQYF
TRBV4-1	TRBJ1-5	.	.	TGCGCCAGCAGCCAAGATATTTTGGCAGGGACTTATAGCAATCAGCCCCAGCATTTT	CASSQDILAGTYSNQPQHF
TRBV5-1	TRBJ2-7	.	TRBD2	TGCGCCAGCAGCTCGGATGGACTAGCGGGAGGCGAGCAGTACTTC	CASSSDGLAGGEQYF